These 21 T cell receptor beta chains were all obtained from the same sample, sequenced in a study of CD8+CD57+ T cells in acquired aplastic anemia. In patients chosen for sequencing, flow cytometry had shown CD8+CD57+ cell expansion. The template for TCR beta VDJ and CDR3 sequence profiling was genomic DNA. TCRdb reprocessed the reads with MiXCR, giving one entry per CDR3 protein. The sample consists of roughly 160,000 distinct CDR3 sequences, roughly 48% of them appearing once. Sequenced sample: sorted CD4+, CD8+, or CD8+CD57+ T cells (not recorded which) from PBMCs. These receptors were collected from a human donor with aplastic anemia.

The V gene is TRBV2, the J gene TRBJ2-3; D is perhaps TRBD1 (6 bases). This CDR3 contains 14 residues. Germline CDR1 and CDR2: SNHLY and FYNNEI. V was trimmed by 5 bases and J by 4 bases, leaving 13 bases between them. CDR3 in amino acids: CASSSRGRADTQYF. In nucleotides, the CDR3 is TGTGCCAGCAGTTCCAGGGGCCGGGCAGATACGCAGTATTTT.

This chain uses TRBV19 with TRBJ1-1; D is unclear. The CDR3 is 16 amino acids. V gave up 0 bases and J gave up 3 bases, with 14 bases separating them. CDR1 is LNHDA and CDR2 is SQIVND in the germline V gene (reference sequence). CDR3 residues: CASSIDLPGKDTEAFF. The CDR3 nucleotides read TGTGCCAGTAGTATAGATCTTCCGGGGAAGGACACTGAAGCTTTCTTT.

This chain uses TRBV12-3 or TRBV12-4 with TRBJ2-7, with TRBD2 identical over 10 bases. V dropped 2 bases and J dropped 2; count of bases not matched to a gene: 15. The CDR3 has 19 residues. For the CDR3, the DNA is TGTGCCAGCAGTTTAATAAGTAGAGCGGGAGGGTTCCCCCCCTACGAGCAGTACTTC. This sequence encodes CASSLISRAGGFPPYEQYF.

This clonotype was counted many times. The chain employs TRBV7-2 and TRBJ1-2; D remains unclear. Germline values: CDR1 SGHTA, CDR2 FQGNSA. V was clipped by 3 bases and J by 4 bases, with 6 bases between them. This CDR3 is built from 12 residues. CDR3 sequence reads: CASSFLGYGYTF. As DNA, the CDR3 is TGTGCCAGCAGCTTCTTAGGCTATGGCTACACCTTC.

The rearrangement uses TRBV15 and TRBJ1-1; a possible D gene is TRBD1 (6 bases). Germline-derived CDR1 and CDR2 are LNHNV and YYDKDF (reference sequence). Trimming pared 5 bases from V and 4 bases from J, leaving 26 bases between. This CDR3 has 18 amino acids. The DNA for the CDR3 is TGTGCCACCAGCGGACCAAGTGGGGGGGCGAGTCTGACCACTGAAGCTTTCTTT. This encodes CATSGPSGGASLTTEAFF.

At least ten counts were recorded for this clonotype. The chain links TRBV5-6 to TRBJ2-1; D may match TRBD1 or TRBD2 (5 bases each). The CDR3 has 15 amino acids. The V gene's germline CDR1 is SGHDT and CDR2 YYEEEE. Deletions cut 4 bases from V and 6 bases from J, with 17 bases between. The CDR3 protein is CASSPRDPDGNEQFF. Here the CDR3 DNA reads TGTGCCAGCAGCCCCCGGGACCCAGACGGCAATGAGCAGTTCTTC.

The chain couples TRBV19 to TRBJ1-2; D unresolved. The V end was cut by 8 bases, the J end by 4 bases, with 11 bases between. The CDR3 length is 12 residues. Germline loops: CDR1 LNHDA, CDR2 SQIVND (reference sequence). The CDR3 region has the DNA TGTGCCAGTCAGGTCAGCACCTATGGCTACACCTTC. It is translated as CASQVSTYGYTF.

The chain links TRBV7-6 to TRBJ1-1; 7 nucleotides align to TRBD1. The V and J ends lost 3 bases and 6 bases, in that order; junction bases with no gene match: 7. Germline V gene sequence: CDR1 SGHVS, CDR2 FNYEAQ. The CDR3 runs 14 residues. CDR3 amino acids: CASSLGQPWAEAFF. CDR3 bases: TGTGCCAGCAGCTTGGGACAGCCCTGGGCTGAAGCTTTCTTT.

The J gene is TRBJ2-7, the V gene TRBV15; D is perhaps TRBD1 (5 bases). Germline CDR1 is LNHNV and CDR2 is YYDKDF (reference sequence). The CDR3 is 14 amino acids. Trimming pared 0 bases from V and 2 bases from J, leaving 8 bases between. In DNA, the CDR3 is TGTGCCACCAGCAGAGAGACAGAAACCTACGAGCAGTACTTC. Its protein is CATSRETETYEQYF.

This clonotype has just a few counts. The gene calls are TRBV10-3 and TRBJ1-6, with 9 bases fitting TRBD1. The CDR3 extends over 17 amino acids. Germline CDR1 and CDR2: ENHRY and SYGVKD. V lost 0 bases, J lost 7 bases, and 7 bases stayed unmatched. The CDR3 is CAISESGGQGENSPLHF. DNA of the CDR3: TGTGCCATCAGTGAGTCCGGGGGACAGGGAGAAAATTCACCCCTCCACTTT.

The chain links TRBV7-2 to TRBJ2-5, with 10 nucleotides matching TRBD2. The germline CDR1 and CDR2 sequences are SGHTA and FQGNSA. The trim removed 1 base at V and 5 bases at J, leaving 7 bases unmatched. The CDR3 is made up of 16 amino acids. CDR3 sequence reads: CASSLERAGGRETQYF. The CDR3, as DNA: TGTGCCAGCAGCTTAGAGAGAGCGGGGGGGCGGGAGACCCAGTACTTC. The entire variable domain, with the rest obtained from reference TRBV7-2 and TRBJ2-5, is as follows: GAGVSQSPSNKVTEKGKDVELRCDPISGHTALYWYRQSLGQGLEFLIYFQGNSAPDKSGLPSDRFSAERTGGSVSTLTIQRTQQEDSAVYLCASSLERAGGRETQYFGPGTRLLVL.

The chain recombines TRBV10-3 with TRBJ2-1; 9 bases are a match to TRBD2. Looked up from germline, CDR1 is ENHRY and CDR2 is SYGVKD. The junction had 7 bases not matched to a gene; V was cut back by 3 bases and J by 7 bases. The CDR3 has 15 residues. The CDR3 nucleotides read TGTGCCATCAGTGACATAGCGGGAGCGGGAAATGAGCAGTTCTTC. Protein product: CAISDIAGAGNEQFF.

The chain carries TRBV2 and TRBJ2-2; D is perhaps TRBD2 (6 bases). This CDR3 has 14 residues. With 8 bases removed from V and 2 bases from J, the gap between germline ends came to 12 bases. The germline CDR1 and CDR2 sequences are SNHLY and FYNNEI. DNA of the CDR3: TGTGCCAGCCAGCGGGCCTCCAACACCGGGGAGCTGTTTTTT. Amino acids: CASQRASNTGELFF.

This clonotype was detected ten times or more. The chain uses TRBV5-8 and TRBJ2-1, with D maybe TRBD1 (6 bases). Per germline, CDR1 SGHTS and CDR2 YDEGEE. The CDR3 runs 14 residues. Trimming shortened V by 1 base and J by 5 bases, and 10 bases separated the two germline ends. The DNA of the CDR3 is TGTGCCAGCAGCTTGCGATCAGGGGACAATGAGCAGTTCTTC. This translates into CASSLRSGDNEQFF. Full variable domain (rest looked up from reference TRBV5-8 and TRBJ2-1): EAGVTQSPTHLIKTRGQQATLRCSPISGHTSVYWYQQALGLGLQFLLWYDEGEERNRGNFPPRFSGRQFPNYSSELNVNALELEDSALYLCASSLRSGDNEQFFGPGTRLTVL.

The chain couples TRBV29-1 to TRBJ2-1, with a tentative D call TRBD2 (6 bases). V lost 5 bases and J 0 bases, leaving 14 bases between the germline ends. The CDR3 has 15 residues. Germline CDR1 and CDR2: SQVTM and ANQGSEA. CDR3 coding DNA: TGCAGCGTTTCCCCTGGAGGGAGCTCCTACAATGAGCAGTTCTTC. Residues: CSVSPGGSSYNEQFF.

Worth noting for this clonotype: The junction does not match germline at one end; this may be a read error. The J gene is TRBJ1-1, the V gene TRBV29-1; no clear D. CDR1 and CDR2 from the germline V gene are SQVTM and ANQGSEA. This CDR3 comprises 12 residues. The CDR3 loop is CAWSLDNTEAFF. The CDR3 bases are TGTGCCTGGAGTCTTGATAACACTGAAGCTTTCTTT.

This clonotype was recorded at least ten times. The J gene is TRBJ1-1, the V gene TRBV5-1; no reliable D call. Germline V gene sequence: CDR1 SGHRS, CDR2 YFSETQ. V was trimmed by 6 bases and J by 1 base, leaving 13 bases between them. CDR3 length: 14 residues. The CDR3 DNA is TGCGCCAGCACCCAGAACACCCAGAACACTGAAGCTTTCTTT. Encoded protein: CASTQNTQNTEAFF.

This clonotype was counted only a few times. The chain recombines TRBV29-1 with TRBJ1-1; TRBD1 is a possible D gene (6 bases). The CDR3 is made up of 12 amino acids. Germline values: CDR1 SQVTM, CDR2 ANQGSEA. Trimming removed 6 bases at V and 5 bases at J, with 13 bases between. The CDR3 region is CSVYRDRTEAFF. DNA of the CDR3: TGCAGCGTGTACAGGGATCGAACTGAAGCTTTCTTT.

J is TRBJ1-5 and V is TRBV20-1, with TRBD1 matching 8 bases. J gave up 0 bases and V 3 bases, and 4 bases lay outside the gene matches. Germline V lookup: CDR1 DFQATT, CDR2 SNEGSKA (reference sequence). This CDR3 has 15 amino acids. The DNA for the CDR3 is TGCAGTGCTAGGACGGACAGGGATAGCAATCAGCCCCAGCATTTT. It encodes CSARTDRDSNQPQHF.

In regard to this clonotype: It may be a read error: a sequence one base away is much more abundant. The chain carries TRBV5-5 and TRBJ1-2; D uncertain. CDR3 length equals 14 residues. CDR1 is SGHKS and CDR2 is YYEKEE in the germline V gene (reference sequence). CDR3: CASGLEVYGDGYTF. CDR3 nucleotide sequence: TGTGCCAGCGGCTTGGAGGTGTACGGAGATGGCTACACCTTC.

CDR3 sequence reads: CASSLDGLAGTGNKRFF. The CDR3 DNA reads TGCGCCAGCAGCTTGGATGGACTAGCGGGGACCGGCAATAAGAGGTTCTTC. The chain has TRBV5-1 and TRBJ2-1; 12 nucleotides line up with TRBD2. The CDR3 extends over 17 amino acids. The V gene end was trimmed by 0 bases and the J gene end by 15 bases; junction bases not matched to a gene: 16. CDR1 and CDR2 from the germline V gene are SGHRS and YFSETQ.